This TCR beta chain was documented in a study of T-cell memory formation after mild COVID-19. About the study: In these data, TCR clusters were largely donor specific.

Each CDR3 protein gets one entry after TCRdb re-called the 5' RACE reads with MiXCR. The profile covers approximately 180,000 distinct CDR3 sequences, with about a sixth appearing a single time and around 1.9% taken by the ten largest. The CDR3 has 15 amino acids. V dropped 6 bases and J dropped 7; count of bases not matched to a gene: 10. The sequenced sample consisted of PBMCs or a T cell subset sorted from them (not recorded which). This chain joins TRBV12-3 or TRBV12-4 and TRBJ2-1; 9 bases are a match to TRBD1. The TCR was taken from an adult woman who had mild COVID-19 (a few samples of this study predate the infection). Cell type and time point are not known. CDR3 protein: CASSRGTGMSNEQFF. The CDR3 bases are TGTGCCAGCAGCCGGGGGACAGGGATGAGTAATGAGCAGTTCTTC.